Listed below are T cell receptor beta chains from one sample, sequenced in a study of T cell responses to AZD1222 COVID-19 vaccine. Sequencing used immunoSEQ multiplex PCR; TCRdb keeps in-frame clones, though not all of them. The table lists over 100,000 clones, 90% of them singletons, with about 7.1% in the top ten. Material: peripheral blood, obtained on day 0 of AZD1222 vaccination. The receptor set was obtained from an adult in good health. CDR3s include the opening cysteine and the closing phenylalanine or tryptophan. Each record gives: J gene, D gene, clone size, V gene, CDR3 protein, CDR3 DNA. The D gene is left open where the match is weak. Rows give clone size only sometimes, using once, few, many, or a class for an expanded clone.

J gene: TRBJ2-5
D gene: TRBD2
clone size: -
V gene: TRBV6-5
CDR3 protein: CASSSRPSGGDQYF
CDR3 DNA: TGTGCCAGCAGCTCGAGACCTAGCGGGGGGGACCAGTACTTC

J gene: TRBJ1-2
D gene: -
clone size: -
V gene: TRBV9
CDR3 protein: CASSPRQRNVYTF
CDR3 DNA: TGTGCCAGCAGCCCCCGACAGCGGAACGTCTACACCTTC

J gene: TRBJ2-7
D gene: TRBD1
clone size: -
V gene: TRBV28
CDR3 protein: CASSPTGQGGIDEQYF
CDR3 DNA: TGTGCCAGCAGCCCTACTGGACAGGGGGGGATAGACGAGCAGTACTTC

J gene: TRBJ1-2
D gene: -
clone size: -
V gene: TRBV7-9
CDR3 protein: CASSYREMRYTF
CDR3 DNA: TGTGCCAGCAGCTACAGGGAAATGCGCTACACCTTC

J gene: TRBJ2-7
D gene: TRBD1
clone size: few
V gene: TRBV6-6
CDR3 protein: CASSRNRGYEQYF
CDR3 DNA: TGTGCCAGCAGCCGCAACAGGGGTTACGAGCAGTACTTC

J gene: TRBJ2-2
D gene: TRBD2
clone size: once
V gene: TRBV12-3/TRBV12-4
CDR3 protein: CASREAGRGELFF
CDR3 DNA: TGTGCCAGCAGGGAAGCGGGGAGAGGGGAGCTGTTTTTT

J gene: TRBJ1-2
D gene: TRBD1
clone size: -
V gene: TRBV30
CDR3 protein: CAWSAMGQTINYGYTF
CDR3 DNA: TGTGCCTGGAGTGCAATGGGACAGACGATCAACTATGGCTACACCTTC

J gene: TRBJ1-6
D gene: -
clone size: few
V gene: TRBV6-1
CDR3 protein: CASSEQTPSYNSPLHF
CDR3 DNA: TGTGCCAGCAGTGAACAGACCCCCTCCTATAATTCACCCCTCCACTTT

J gene: TRBJ1-4
D gene: -
clone size: -
V gene: TRBV20-1
CDR3 protein: CSASMGGQEKLFF
CDR3 DNA: TGCAGTGCTAGTATGGGGGGCCAAGAAAAACTGTTTTTT

J gene: TRBJ2-1
D gene: -
clone size: once
V gene: TRBV19
CDR3 protein: CASSIGTDPYNEQFF
CDR3 DNA: TGTGCCAGTAGTATAGGGACAGATCCCTACAATGAGCAGTTCTTC

J gene: TRBJ1-1
D gene: TRBD1
clone size: -
V gene: TRBV7-9
CDR3 protein: CASSFSDRGAFF
CDR3 DNA: TGTGCCAGCAGTTTTTCCGACAGGGGGGCTTTCTTT

J gene: TRBJ1-5
D gene: -
clone size: -
V gene: TRBV4-1
CDR3 protein: CASSQAKNQPQHF
CDR3 DNA: TGCGCCAGCAGCCAAGCTAAGAATCAGCCCCAGCATTTT

J gene: TRBJ1-1
D gene: -
clone size: -
V gene: TRBV28
CDR3 protein: CALGDRGNTEAFF
CDR3 DNA: TGTGCCCTCGGGGATCGTGGGAACACTGAAGCTTTCTTT

J gene: TRBJ2-1
D gene: -
clone size: -
V gene: TRBV4-2
CDR3 protein: CASSQDGTYNEQFF
CDR3 DNA: TGTGCCAGCAGCCAAGATGGGACCTACAATGAGCAGTTCTTC

J gene: TRBJ1-1
D gene: -
clone size: -
V gene: TRBV25-1
CDR3 protein: CASSELWDRAEAFF
CDR3 DNA: TGTGCCAGCAGTGAATTATGGGATCGGGCTGAAGCTTTCTTT

J gene: TRBJ2-5
D gene: TRBD2
clone size: -
V gene: TRBV4-3
CDR3 protein: CASSQDPAGGSETQYF
CDR3 DNA: TGCGCCAGCAGCCAAGATCCGGCGGGAGGGTCGGAGACCCAGTACTTC

J gene: TRBJ2-7
D gene: TRBD1
clone size: -
V gene: TRBV7-8
CDR3 protein: CASSLATFLGQTYEQYF
CDR3 DNA: TGTGCCAGCAGCTTAGCGACCTTTCTGGGACAGACCTACGAGCAGTACTTC

J gene: TRBJ2-7
D gene: -
clone size: -
V gene: TRBV4-2
CDR3 protein: CASSQAGGPTSYEQYF
CDR3 DNA: TGTGCCAGCAGCCAGGCCGGGGGCCCCACTTCCTACGAGCAGTACTTC

J gene: TRBJ2-5
D gene: -
clone size: once
V gene: TRBV5-1
CDR3 protein: CASSLGPNQETQYF
CDR3 DNA: TGCGCCAGCAGCTTAGGGCCTAACCAAGAGACCCAGTACTTC

J gene: TRBJ2-5
D gene: -
clone size: once
V gene: TRBV7-2
CDR3 protein: CASSLYGGETQYF
CDR3 DNA: TGTGCCAGCAGCTTATATGGGGGGGAGACCCAGTACTTC

J gene: TRBJ1-2
D gene: TRBD1
clone size: -
V gene: TRBV2
CDR3 protein: CASSPTGVGNYGYTF
CDR3 DNA: TGTGCCAGCAGTCCAACAGGGGTGGGGAACTATGGCTACACCTTC

J gene: TRBJ2-1
D gene: TRBD2
clone size: -
V gene: TRBV5-1
CDR3 protein: CASSTNSGLGYNEQFF
CDR3 DNA: TGCGCCAGCAGCACTAACTCGGGACTAGGCTACAATGAGCAGTTCTTC